The rows below give T cell receptor beta chains drawn from one sample of a study of T cells in Graves' hyperthyroidism and ophthalmopathy. One entry per CDR3 protein, called by TCRdb with MiXCR from the multiplex PCR reads. Of under 350,000 distinct CDR3 sequences in the sample, roughly 18% were seen once. Sequencing used blood. Receptors were obtained from a woman in her fifties or sixties with Graves' hyperthyroidism. Each CDR3 is given with its conserved first and last residue. A D gene is named only where the DNA matches it firmly. Size tells how often a clone was seen (once, few, many) or the class of an expanded clone, and some rows leave it out.

V: TRBV30
D: TRBD1
J: TRBJ1-2
length: 13
size: .
DNA: TGTGCCTGGAGCCAAAACAGGGGGCATGGCTACACCTTC
CDR3: CAWSQNRGHGYTF

V: TRBV2
D: TRBD1
J: TRBJ2-5
length: 13
size: .
DNA: TGTGCCAGCACGGACAGGGGCGGGGAGACCCAGTACTTC
CDR3: CASTDRGGETQYF

V: TRBV11-1
D: .
J: TRBJ2-1
length: 13
size: many
DNA: TGTGCCAGCAGCCCCCGGGGTTTTGGTGAGCAGTTCTTC
CDR3: CASSPRGFGEQFF

V: TRBV11-2
D: .
J: TRBJ2-1
length: 15
size: many
DNA: TGTGCCAGCAGCTTTAGAACTGCACCCTACAATGAGCAGTTCTTC
CDR3: CASSFRTAPYNEQFF

V: TRBV4-1
D: TRBD1
J: TRBJ1-5
length: 15
size: .
DNA: TGCGCCAGCGGCCAAGACGTGACAGGGAATCAGCCCCAGCATTTT
CDR3: CASGQDVTGNQPQHF

V: TRBV18
D: .
J: TRBJ2-1
length: 13
size: .
DNA: TGTGCCAGCACCCCAAACAGGGAAGGTGAGCAGTTCTTC
CDR3: CASTPNREGEQFF

V: TRBV5-5
D: TRBD2
J: TRBJ2-2
length: 14
size: many
DNA: TGTGCCAGCAGCAAGACTAGCGTCACCGGGGAGCTGTTTTTT
CDR3: CASSKTSVTGELFF

V: TRBV20-1
D: .
J: TRBJ2-5
length: 11
size: many
DNA: TGCAGTGGACGTCTCCAAGAGACCCAGTACTTC
CDR3: CSGRLQETQYF

V: TRBV20-1
D: .
J: TRBJ2-2
length: 14
size: .
DNA: TGCAGTGCTAGTCGACAGGAGAACACCGGGGAGCTGTTTTTT
CDR3: CSASRQENTGELFF

V: TRBV20-1
D: .
J: TRBJ1-2
length: 13
size: many
DNA: TGCAGTGCTAACAGGATAGCTAACTATGGCTACACCTTC
CDR3: CSANRIANYGYTF

V: TRBV2
D: .
J: TRBJ2-3
length: 13
size: few
DNA: TGTGCCAGCAGTGTTCTGGAAGCAGATACGCAGTATTTT
CDR3: CASSVLEADTQYF

V: TRBV6-1
D: .
J: TRBJ2-3
length: 16
size: few
DNA: TGTGCCAGCAGTGAAGCATCAGGGTACGGCACAGATACGCAGTATTTT
CDR3: CASSEASGYGTDTQYF

V: TRBV28
D: .
J: TRBJ1-2
length: 15
size: many
DNA: TGTGCCAGCAGCCCCCGTCATGTGGGGGGCTATGGCTACACCTTC
CDR3: CASSPRHVGGYGYTF

V: TRBV20-1
D: .
J: TRBJ2-1
length: 15
size: many
DNA: TGCAGTGCTGGAGAGGACGAGACTGGGAACAATGAGCAGTTCTTC
CDR3: CSAGEDETGNNEQFF

V: TRBV6-1
D: TRBD1
J: TRBJ2-7
length: 13
size: few
DNA: TGTGCCAGCAGTTGGACAGGGCCCTACGAGCAGTACTTC
CDR3: CASSWTGPYEQYF

V: TRBV11-1
D: .
J: TRBJ1-1
length: 15
size: many
DNA: TGTGCCAGCAGCTTATACAGGAGCGGTAACACTGAAGCTTTCTTT
CDR3: CASSLYRSGNTEAFF

V: TRBV29-1
D: TRBD1
J: TRBJ2-5
length: 13
size: .
DNA: TGCAGCGTTGGAAACAGGGGGCAAGAGACCCAGTACTTC
CDR3: CSVGNRGQETQYF

V: TRBV28
D: TRBD2
J: TRBJ2-3
length: 14
size: many
DNA: TGTGCCAGCAGCTCAGCGGGGGGTATAGATACGCAGTATTTT
CDR3: CASSSAGGIDTQYF

V: TRBV6-2/TRBV6-3
D: .
J: TRBJ2-5
length: 13
size: .
DNA: TGTGCCAGTGGGAGGGGGGGCCCGGAGACCCAGTACTTC
CDR3: CASGRGGPETQYF

V: TRBV18
D: TRBD1
J: TRBJ2-1
length: 16
size: many
DNA: TGTGCCAGCTCACACGGCATAAGGACAGGGAATAATGAGCAGTTCTTC
CDR3: CASSHGIRTGNNEQFF

V: TRBV7-2
D: .
J: TRBJ2-3
length: 13
size: many
DNA: TGTGCCAGCAGCCACGGGGGGCAAGATACGCAGTATTTT
CDR3: CASSHGGQDTQYF

V: TRBV6-2/TRBV6-3
D: .
J: TRBJ2-1
length: 15
size: many
DNA: TGTGCCAGCAGTCGGCCTCTAACTAGGCAGAATGAGCAGTTCTTC
CDR3: CASSRPLTRQNEQFF

V: TRBV5-1
D: TRBD1
J: TRBJ2-5
length: 16
size: few
DNA: TGCGCCAGCAGCTTGGTCCCAGGGGGCGCGAAGGAGACCCAGTACTTC
CDR3: CASSLVPGGAKETQYF

V: TRBV7-2
D: TRBD1
J: TRBJ2-2
length: 16
size: .
DNA: TGTGCCAGCAGCCAACTTACAGGGGGCAGGACCGGGGAGCTGTTTTTT
CDR3: CASSQLTGGRTGELFF

V: TRBV6-1
D: .
J: TRBJ2-5
length: 15
size: few
DNA: TGTGCCAGCTGTTCGGCGGGGGCATACCAAGAGACCCAGTACTTC
CDR3: CASCSAGAYQETQYF

V: TRBV6-5
D: TRBD1
J: TRBJ1-1
length: 16
size: few
DNA: TGTGCCAGCAGTTCCCTCAGGGGGCCCCGGGGCACTGAAGCTTTCTTT
CDR3: CASSSLRGPRGTEAFF

V: TRBV12-3/TRBV12-4
D: TRBD2
J: TRBJ2-1
length: 15
size: few
DNA: TGTGCCAGCAGTCCAAGCGGGACCTCCTACAATGAGCAGTTCTTC
CDR3: CASSPSGTSYNEQFF

V: TRBV10-3
D: TRBD1
J: TRBJ2-5
length: 15
size: few
DNA: TGTGCCAGCGCCCCCGGACAGGGCTTCCAAGAGACCCAGTACTTC
CDR3: CASAPGQGFQETQYF

V: TRBV6-1
D: TRBD2
J: TRBJ2-1
length: 14
size: .
DNA: TGTGCCAGCGCCATAGCGGGAGGAAACAATGAGCAGTTCTTC
CDR3: CASAIAGGNNEQFF

V: TRBV18
D: .
J: TRBJ2-1
length: 15
size: .
DNA: TGTGCCAGCTCACCCCGGGAGAGCTCCTACAATGAGCAGTTCTTC
CDR3: CASSPRESSYNEQFF

V: TRBV11-2
D: TRBD1
J: TRBJ2-5
length: 16
size: many
DNA: TGTGCCAGCAGCCTTTATACGACAGGGGCAGGGGAGACCCAGTACTTC
CDR3: CASSLYTTGAGETQYF

V: TRBV29-1
D: TRBD1
J: TRBJ2-7
length: 13
size: .
DNA: TGCAGCGTGAGAGAGGACAGGTCCTACGAGCAGTACTTC
CDR3: CSVREDRSYEQYF

V: TRBV4-1
D: .
J: TRBJ1-5
length: 13
size: many
DNA: TGCGCCAGCAGCCCCGGGCCCCATCAGCCCCAGCATTTT
CDR3: CASSPGPHQPQHF

V: TRBV28
D: .
J: TRBJ2-1
length: 14
size: many
DNA: TGTGCCAGCAGTTTTCTTAGCATCGGCGATGAGCAGTTCTTC
CDR3: CASSFLSIGDEQFF

V: TRBV5-1
D: .
J: TRBJ2-3
length: 14
size: few
DNA: TGCGCCAGCAGCCCAGGACAGCGCACAGATACGCAGTATTTT
CDR3: CASSPGQRTDTQYF

V: TRBV12-3/TRBV12-4
D: .
J: TRBJ1-1
length: 17
size: .
DNA: TGTGCCAGCAGTTTAGGAGACAGGACATCTTTGAACACTGAAGCTTTCTTT
CDR3: CASSLGDRTSLNTEAFF

V: TRBV5-1
D: .
J: TRBJ2-1
length: 20
size: once
DNA: .
CDR3: CASSFYICSAERDGYNEQFF

V: TRBV20-1
D: TRBD2
J: TRBJ2-1
length: 16
size: many
DNA: TGCAGTGCCCTACCGTTGACTAGCGGGAAGGAGAATGAGCAGTTCTTC
CDR3: CSALPLTSGKENEQFF

V: TRBV7-9
D: .
J: TRBJ2-1
length: 16
size: few
DNA: TGTGCCAGCAGCCCGGGGCCGGAGGGATCCTACAATGAGCAGTTCTTC
CDR3: CASSPGPEGSYNEQFF

V: TRBV5-8
D: TRBD1
J: TRBJ1-1
length: 16
size: few
DNA: TGTGCCAGCAGCTCACGGACACAGGGGAGGAACACTGAAGCTTTCTTT
CDR3: CASSSRTQGRNTEAFF

V: TRBV29-1
D: TRBD2
J: TRBJ2-7
length: 12
size: .
DNA: TGCAGCGTGGGACTAGTCCCCTACGAGCAGTACTTC
CDR3: CSVGLVPYEQYF